The rows below give T cell receptor beta chains drawn from one sample of a study of cytomegalovirus exposure and HLA in healthy donors. Sequencing used immunoSEQ multiplex PCR; TCRdb keeps in-frame clones, though not all of them. Found here are about 58,000 clones, 90% of them singletons; the top ten hold 1% to 1.2%. Input material: PBMCs. The receptors come from a man between 18 and 35 years old in good health and CMV-seronegative. Each CDR3 is given with its conserved first and last residue. A D gene is named only where the DNA matches it firmly. Only part of the rows carry a size: once, few, many, or a class if the clone is expanded.

V gene	D gene	clone size	J gene	CDR3 protein	CDR3 DNA
TRBV4-3	TRBD1	.	TRBJ1-2	CASSQARGTGGSNYGYTF	TGCGCCAGCAGCCAAGCCCGCGGGACAGGGGGTTCTAACTATGGCTACACCTTC
TRBV27	.	.	TRBJ2-3	CASSFLDSTDTQYF	TGTGCCAGCAGTTTCCTCGACTCCACAGATACGCAGTATTTT
TRBV5-5	.	.	TRBJ2-7	CASSLAQGLHEQYF	TGTGCCAGCAGCCTCGCCCAGGGGTTGCACGAGCAGTACTTC
TRBV27	TRBD1	.	TRBJ1-4	CASRSQTGRRKLFF	TGTGCCAGCAGGTCTCAGACAGGGAGGCGTAAACTGTTTTTT
TRBV4-2	TRBD1	.	TRBJ2-2	CASSQVLGGRGELFF	TGTGCCAGCAGCCAAGTACTAGGGGGCCGGGGGGAGCTGTTTTTT
TRBV7-2	.	.	TRBJ2-7	CASSYSSYEQYF	TGTGCCAGCAGCTATAGCTCCTACGAGCAGTACTTC
TRBV5-4	TRBD2	.	TRBJ2-7	CASSHSGSLSYEQYF	TGTGCCAGCAGCCATAGCGGGAGCCTCTCCTACGAGCAGTACTTC
TRBV2	.	.	TRBJ2-5	CASRRGGETQYF	TGTGCCAGCAGGAGGGGGGGAGAGACCCAGTACTTC
TRBV7-9	TRBD1	.	TRBJ1-3	CASSFQGAKGNTIYF	TGTGCCAGCAGCTTTCAGGGGGCGAAGGGAAACACCATATATTTT
TRBV28	.	.	TRBJ1-1	CASSLLAEDTEAFF	TGTGCCAGCAGTTTACTGGCAGAAGACACTGAAGCTTTCTTT
TRBV27	.	.	TRBJ1-1	CASSLQGMTNTEAFF	TGTGCCAGCAGTTTACAGGGGATGACGAACACTGAAGCTTTCTTT
TRBV7-2	TRBD1	.	TRBJ2-7	CASSLGTGDLSLMEQYF	TGTGCCAGCAGCCTGGGGACAGGGGACTTGTCATTAATGGAGCAGTACTTC
TRBV2	TRBD2	.	TRBJ2-3	CASSGPWGGSTDTQYF	TGTGCCAGCAGCGGACCTTGGGGGGGTAGCACAGATACGCAGTATTTT
TRBV9	.	.	TRBJ2-7	CASSVGGGSNDEQYF	TGTGCCAGCAGTGTGGGGGGCGGGAGTAACGACGAGCAGTACTTC
TRBV11-2	.	.	TRBJ2-7	CASSLVAGRSSYEQYF	TGTGCCAGCAGCTTAGTGGCGGGTCGAAGCTCCTACGAGCAGTACTTC
TRBV28	.	.	TRBJ1-4	CASSLGGPTTNEKLFF	TGTGCCAGCAGTTTGGGTGGGCCAACTACTAATGAAAAACTGTTTTTT
TRBV6-5	TRBD2	.	TRBJ2-3	CASSFGLAGTDTQYF	TGTGCCAGCAGTTTCGGACTAGCGGGTACAGATACGCAGTATTTT
TRBV19	TRBD2	.	TRBJ2-7	CASSILAGPSYEQYF	TGTGCCAGTAGTATTTTAGCGGGGCCCTCCTACGAGCAGTACTTC
TRBV30	TRBD2	.	TRBJ2-3	CAWSDFRAGEWDTQYF	TGTGCCTGGAGTGACTTCCGAGCGGGAGAGTGGGATACGCAGTATTTT
TRBV18	.	.	TRBJ1-1	CASSLQGTLPNTEAFF	TGTGCCAGCTCACTACAGGGAACCCTCCCGAACACTGAAGCTTTCTTT
TRBV7-9	.	.	TRBJ2-3	CASSLEPPQDTQYF	TGTGCCAGCAGCTTAGAACCCCCTCAGGATACGCAGTATTTT
TRBV20-1	.	once	TRBJ2-7	CSALTSPEQYF	TGCAGTGCACTGACTAGTCCCGAGCAGTACTTC
TRBV4-3	.	many	TRBJ2-6	CASSQEPGLGANVLTF	TGCGCCAGCAGCCAAGAGCCCGGGTTAGGGGCCAACGTCCTGACTTTC
TRBV4-3	.	few	TRBJ2-1	CASSQDRDTYNEQFF	TGCGCCAGCAGCCAAGATAGGGACACATACAATGAGCAGTTCTTC
TRBV23-1	.	.	TRBJ2-3	CASSRLTTDTQYF	TGCGCCAGCAGTCGCCTGACAACAGATACGCAGTATTTT
TRBV19	.	.	TRBJ1-5	CASSPQGHPQHF	TGTGCCAGTAGTCCCCAAGGACATCCCCAGCATTTT
TRBV29-1	TRBD1	few	TRBJ1-1	CSVRRQGLDTEAFF	TGCAGCGTCCGCAGACAGGGTCTGGACACTGAAGCTTTCTTT
TRBV30	TRBD1	.	TRBJ2-7	CAWSARQGVEQYF	TGTGCCTGGAGCGCAAGACAGGGTGTAGAGCAGTACTTC
TRBV5-8	.	.	TRBJ1-1	CASSPTRAGNTEAFF	TGTGCCAGCAGCCCCACGAGGGCAGGGAACACTGAAGCTTTCTTT
TRBV11-2	.	.	TRBJ2-7	CASSFTGASYEQYF	TGTGCCAGCAGCTTCACAGGTGCCTCCTACGAGCAGTACTTC
TRBV5-1	TRBD1	.	TRBJ1-2	CASSGSGTGGEGYTF	TGCGCCAGCAGCGGGTCCGGGACAGGGGGTGAAGGCTACACCTTC
TRBV29-1	.	.	TRBJ1-4	CSVEDQGREKLFF	TGCAGCGTTGAAGATCAGGGGCGGGAAAAACTGTTTTTT
TRBV2	TRBD2	.	TRBJ2-3	CASTPWEGWTSLADGADTQYF	TGTGCCAGCACCCCTTGGGAGGGGTGGACGTCACTAGCGGACGGGGCAGATACGCAGTATTTT
TRBV27	TRBD2	.	TRBJ2-5	CAERGGETQYF	TGTGCCGAGCGGGGGGGGGAGACCCAGTACTTC
TRBV28	.	.	TRBJ2-7	CASSLTPVMSYEQYF	TGTGCCAGCAGTTTGACACCTGTAATGTCCTACGAGCAGTACTTC
TRBV14	TRBD2	once	TRBJ2-7	CASRRGGSSYEQYF	TGTGCCAGCAGACGCGGGGGGAGCTCCTACGAGCAGTACTTC
TRBV19	.	.	TRBJ2-7	CASTDSSSYEQYF	TGTGCCAGTACTGACAGCAGCTCCTACGAGCAGTACTTC
TRBV7-9	TRBD1	once	TRBJ1-2	CASSPQPGQGATLPYGYTF	TGTGCCAGCAGCCCTCAACCGGGACAGGGGGCCACCTTACCCTATGGCTACACCTTC
TRBV30	.	.	TRBJ1-1	CAWSVAGNTEAFF	TGTGCCTGGAGTGTAGCAGGGAACACTGAAGCTTTCTTT
TRBV10-2	.	.	TRBJ2-1	CASSGRFRGSGLYNEQFF	TGCGCCAGCAGTGGGAGATTTAGAGGGAGTGGCCTTTACAATGAGCAGTTCTTC
TRBV27	TRBD2	.	TRBJ2-1	CASSPGTSGDNEQFF	TGTGCCAGCAGTCCCGGGACTAGCGGGGACAATGAGCAGTTCTTC
TRBV30	.	.	TRBJ2-2	CAWSVGGTNTGELFF	TGTGCCTGGAGTGTTGGCGGCACGAACACCGGGGAGCTGTTTTTT
TRBV7-2	.	.	TRBJ2-5	CASSPSVSETQYF	TGTGCCAGCAGCCCTAGCGTATCAGAGACCCAGTACTTC
TRBV6-5	.	.	TRBJ2-5	CASSRLGGQETQYF	TGTGCCAGCAGTCGCCTGGGGGGTCAAGAGACCCAGTACTTC
TRBV6-1	.	.	TRBJ2-7	CASSGARHPYEQYF	TGTGCCAGCAGTGGTGCTAGGCACCCCTACGAGCAGTACTTC
TRBV6-1	.	.	TRBJ1-2	CASRDGQNNYGYTF	TGTGCCAGCAGGGACGGACAGAATAACTATGGCTACACCTTC
TRBV5-6	TRBD1	few	TRBJ2-7	CASNTRDSSYEQYF	TGTGCCAGCAATACCCGGGACAGCTCCTACGAGCAGTACTTC
TRBV6-1	.	once	TRBJ1-4	CASSDPGEGLGKLFF	TGTGCCAGCAGTGATCCTGGGGAGGGGCTCGGAAAACTGTTTTTT
TRBV6-1	TRBD2	.	TRBJ2-7	CASSGRAAYEQYF	TGTGCCAGCAGCGGGAGGGCCGCGTACGAGCAGTACTTC
TRBV13	TRBD2	.	TRBJ2-2	CASSLEGLAGGTGELFF	TGTGCCAGCAGCCTCGAGGGACTAGCGGGGGGGACCGGGGAGCTGTTTTTT
TRBV4-1	.	once	TRBJ2-3	CASRRGSGTDTQYF	TGCGCCAGCAGACGGGGTAGCGGCACAGATACGCAGTATTTT
TRBV30	TRBD1	.	TRBJ2-7	CAWTRGTGKDEQYF	TGTGCCTGGACCCGAGGGACAGGGAAGGACGAGCAGTACTTC